This T cell receptor (beta chain) was captured by sequencing in a study of shared T cell receptors in the human thymus. Sequencing was performed with immunoSEQ multiplex PCR; in TCRdb, only in-frame clones are kept and a portion is missing. This table holds over 650,000 clones, 80% to 90% found once. The CDR3 sequence is 14 residues long. CDR1 is SGHTS, CDR2 YDEGEE, per germline. V was shortened by 2 bases and J by 8 bases, with 14 bases between the two germline ends. Another study also made use of these data, one on human thymus T cells. That paper adds: Resections from corrective heart surgery provided thymus tissue.

The specimen was thymocytes. This TCR came from a boy in the first two years of life with a congenital heart defect. The chain joins TRBV5-8 to TRBJ2-1, with D maybe TRBD1 (6 bases). DNA for the CDR3: TGTGCCAGCAGCTTTTCACAGGGTAGGCATGAGCAGTTCTTC. It codes for CASSFSQGRHEQFF.